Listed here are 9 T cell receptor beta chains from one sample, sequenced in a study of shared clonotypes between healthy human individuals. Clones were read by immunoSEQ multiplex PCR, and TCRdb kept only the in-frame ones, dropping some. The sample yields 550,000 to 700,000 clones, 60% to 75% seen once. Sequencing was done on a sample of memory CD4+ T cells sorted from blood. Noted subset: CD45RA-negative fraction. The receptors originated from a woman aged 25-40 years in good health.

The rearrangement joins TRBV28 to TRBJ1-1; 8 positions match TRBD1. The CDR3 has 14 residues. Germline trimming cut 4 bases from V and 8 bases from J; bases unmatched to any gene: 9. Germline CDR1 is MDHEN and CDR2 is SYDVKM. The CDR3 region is CASSSFSGTGEAFF. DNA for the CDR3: TGTGCCAGCAGTTCCTTCTCCGGGACAGGAGAAGCTTTCTTT.

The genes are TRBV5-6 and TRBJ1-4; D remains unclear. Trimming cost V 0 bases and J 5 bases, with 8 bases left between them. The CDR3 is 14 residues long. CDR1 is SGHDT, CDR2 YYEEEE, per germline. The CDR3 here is CASSLGSLNEKLFF. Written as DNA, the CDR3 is TGTGCCAGCAGCTTGGGCAGCCTCAATGAAAAACTGTTTTTT.

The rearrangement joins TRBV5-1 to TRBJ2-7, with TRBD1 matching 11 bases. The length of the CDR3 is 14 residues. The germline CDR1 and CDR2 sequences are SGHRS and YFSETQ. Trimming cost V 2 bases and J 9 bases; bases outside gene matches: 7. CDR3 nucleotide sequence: TGCGCCAGCAGCTTCGGGACAGGGGGGCCGGGGCAGTACTTC. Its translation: CASSFGTGGPGQYF.

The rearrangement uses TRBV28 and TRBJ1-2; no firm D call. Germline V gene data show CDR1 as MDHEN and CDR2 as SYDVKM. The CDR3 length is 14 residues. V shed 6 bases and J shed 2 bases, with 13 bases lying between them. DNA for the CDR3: TGTGCCAGCAGGTCGGACCCGAGAAACTATGGCTACACCTTC. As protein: CASRSDPRNYGYTF.

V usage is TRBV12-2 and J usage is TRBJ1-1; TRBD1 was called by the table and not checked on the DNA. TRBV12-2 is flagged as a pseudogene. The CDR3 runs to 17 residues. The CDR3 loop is CASRLGGQGRTNTEAFF. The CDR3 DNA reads TGTGCAAGTCGCTTAGGGGGACAGGGAAGGACGAACACTGAAGCTTTCTTT.

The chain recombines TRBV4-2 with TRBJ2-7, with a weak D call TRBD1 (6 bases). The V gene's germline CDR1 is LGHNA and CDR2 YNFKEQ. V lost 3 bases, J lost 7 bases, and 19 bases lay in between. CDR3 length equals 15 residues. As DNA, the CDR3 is TGTGCCAGCAGCCAGGAACAGGGTGGAAGTGCGGAGCAGTACTTC. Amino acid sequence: CASSQEQGGSAEQYF.

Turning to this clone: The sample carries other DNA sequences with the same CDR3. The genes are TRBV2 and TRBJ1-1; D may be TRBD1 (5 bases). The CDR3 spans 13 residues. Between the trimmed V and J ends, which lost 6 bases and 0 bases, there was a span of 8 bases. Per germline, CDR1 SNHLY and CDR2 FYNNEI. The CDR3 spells CASSAGLNTEAFF. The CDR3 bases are TGTGCCAGCAGCGCAGGGTTGAACACTGAAGCTTTCTTT.

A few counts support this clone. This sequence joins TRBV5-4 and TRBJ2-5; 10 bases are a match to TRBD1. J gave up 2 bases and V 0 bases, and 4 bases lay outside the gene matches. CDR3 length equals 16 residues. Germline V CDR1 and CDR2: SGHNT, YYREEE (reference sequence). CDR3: CASSLGQGAGQETQYF. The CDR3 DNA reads TGTGCCAGCAGCTTGGGACAGGGGGCGGGTCAAGAGACCCAGTACTTC. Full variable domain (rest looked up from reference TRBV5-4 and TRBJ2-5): ETGVTQSPTHLIKTRGQQVTLRCSSQSGHNTVSWYQQALGQGPQFIFQYYREEENGRGNFPPRFSGLQFPNYSSELNVNALELDDSALYLCASSLGQGAGQETQYFGPGTRLLVL.

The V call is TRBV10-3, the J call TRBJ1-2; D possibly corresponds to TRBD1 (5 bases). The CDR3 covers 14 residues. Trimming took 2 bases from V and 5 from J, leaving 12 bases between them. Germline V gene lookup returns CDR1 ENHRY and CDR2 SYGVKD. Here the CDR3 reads CAISEDWGGYGYTF. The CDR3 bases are TGTGCCATCAGTGAGGATTGGGGCGGGTATGGCTACACCTTC.